This record looks at one T cell receptor beta chain sequence and its context. What it recognizes is unknown. The method was immunoSEQ multiplex PCR; TCRdb's version includes in-frame clones alone and lacks a portion of them. Among some 80,000 clones listed, around 91% were seen once. This specimen comes from a study of brain T cells in children with intractable seizures. CDR3 length: 15 amino acids. Trimming pared 6 bases from V and 1 base from J, leaving 10 bases between. Germline lookup yields CDR1 MNHEY and CDR2 SVGAGI. Surgery cases with the highest brain T cell transcript signatures were chosen for sequencing. Pre-surgery treatment included at least one anti-epileptic drug. Findings and caveats of the study: Viral specificity was inferred only from CDR3 similarity; HCMV serostatus was unknown.

The chain employs TRBV6-5 and TRBJ2-6, with D possibly matching TRBD1 (5 bases). The TCR originated in a girl under 10 years old with Rasmussen encephalitis and intractable seizures. Sequencing used peripheral blood, obtained at surgery. The CDR3 protein is CASSGAGSGANVLTF. The DNA of the CDR3 is TGTGCCAGCAGCGGAGCAGGGTCTGGGGCCAACGTCCTGACTTTC.